This entry features one TCR beta chain sequence. This clone was detected only a few times. Which antigen it targets is not known. Base qualities are not at hand, and no much larger clone is one base apart. This entry belongs to a study of glioma-infiltrating T cells after dendritic cell vaccination (dated by TCRdb to the mid-2010s). The study in broad terms: The cohort comprised about 15 glioblastoma patients from Phase I and II dendritic cell vaccination trials, 9 newly diagnosed and 6 with recurrent disease. Between about 2003 and 2012, patients were given autologous tumor lysate-pulsed dendritic cell vaccination. The vaccine consisted of monocyte-derived dendritic cells cultured seven to eight days with IL-4 and GM-CSF, then pulsed overnight with autologous tumor lysate. Three intradermal dendritic cell vaccine injections were administered to patients at biweekly intervals in the arm below the axilla. Tumor-infiltrating lymphocyte content was quantified and tumor and blood repertoires were compared in dendritic cell-vaccinated glioblastoma patients by deep sequencing of TCR beta CDR3 regions. Survival after dendritic cell vaccination was correlated with TCR sequencing metrics, such as TIL content and the overlap between tumor and blood repertoires.

Reading the label with the study, this specimen's time point is: after dendritic cell vaccination, including at tumor progression/relapse. Patients were selected on the basis of adequate residual fresh-frozen tumor tissue and more than two years of available survival data. Molecular status otherwise varied across the glioblastoma patients, but none of them carried an isocitrate dehydrogenase mutation. PBMC were collected before vaccination, two weeks after the third vaccination, and at tumor progression if progression occurred. The Qiagen DNeasy Blood extraction Kit was used for extraction of genomic DNA. Beyond this particular receptor, the publication reports: Longer time to progression and overall survival after dendritic cell vaccination were predicted by higher estimated pretreatment TIL content. The TCR overlap response model with three groups was called speculative and said to need prospective validation. TCR clonality showed no direct relationship with survival, which suggests that a diverse polyclonal response may be important. The cohort was small and heterogeneous, and full blood and tumor sets were available for few patients, with initial-recurrent tumor pairs available for even fewer patients.

TCRB CDR3 regions were amplified from about 1.9 ug genomic DNA, or all available DNA if less, using the immunoSEQ assay. For multiplex PCR, 60 forward primers for TCR V beta segments and 13 reverse primers for J beta segments were used. To estimate the number of reads per starting template, synthetic control templates were added to each sample at limiting dilution. The Illumina HiSeq System generated sequencing reads of 87 bp. The source study handled its data this way. PCR and sequencing errors were removed by merging closely related sequences with a nearest neighbor algorithm. TCR overlap was measured as the percentage of unique tumor TCR beta sequences that were also present in the peripheral blood of the same patient. TCRdb provides this immuneACCESS table in a form limited to in-frame rearrangements. Some clones are lacking; in checked studies, under half of them reflect an unresolved V gene, and why the rest are absent is not known. V, J and clone size reflect that table, while D and trimming were determined from the DNA. Present in this sample are over 80,000 clones, roughly four fifths of which were seen just once. Roughly 2.1% of the sample is held by the ten biggest clonotypes.

The source was blood, collected after dendritic cell vaccination. This TCR came from a human donor with glioblastoma.

Here is the DNA: TGTGCCAGCAGCTTACTCCTAGGGGATGAGCAGTTCTTC. This gives the protein CASSLLLGDEQFF. In this chain, TRBV11-2 is recombined with TRBJ2-1; 5 matching bases give a weak D call of TRBD1. The CDR3 runs 13 residues from the cysteine to the phenylalanine. Of the read, only the CDR3 DNA is kept; its 39 bases are in frame from base 1. V and J lose 2 bases and 8 bases, and a span of 10 bases separates them. The germline V gene supplies CDR1 SGHAT and CDR2 FQNNGV. With the portions outside the CDR3 filled from the reference TRBV11-2 and TRBJ2-1 genes, the complete variable region becomes EAGVAQSPRYKIIEKRQSVAFWCNPISGHATLYWYQQILGQGPKLLIQFQNNGVVDDSQLPKDRFSAERLKGVDSTLKIQPAKLEDSAVYLCASSLLLGDEQFFGPGTRLTVL.